Presented here are 7 T cell receptor beta chains from one specimen sequenced in a study of blood T cell repertoires in COVID-19. Assay: immunoSEQ multiplex PCR; the TCRdb copy retains only in-frame clones and omits some. Of 30,000 to 45,000 clones in the sample, approximately 78% were seen once. The sequenced sample consisted of peripheral blood. The receptor set was obtained from a man aged 65-85 years with acute or convalescent COVID-19.

This chain connects TRBV6-2 or TRBV6-3 to TRBJ1-5; 7 nucleotides line up with TRBD1. V lost 5 bases, J lost 4 bases, and 5 bases stayed unmatched. From germline, CDR1 is MNHEY and CDR2 SVGEGT. This CDR3 has 14 amino acids. CDR3 region: CASSEGQRNQPQHF. The CDR3, as DNA: TGTGCCAGCAGTGAGGGACAGAGAAATCAGCCCCAGCATTTT.

This chain joins TRBV6-6 and TRBJ1-1; 7 positions match TRBD1. The CDR3 covers 16 residues. Germline CDR1 is MNHNY and CDR2 is SVGAGI (reference sequence). V shed 0 bases and J 1 base; nucleotides not matched to a gene: 5. CDR3 DNA: TGTGCCAGCAGTTACTCTTCAGGGGGGACGAACACTGAAGCTTTCTTT. As protein: CASSYSSGGTNTEAFF.

The J gene is TRBJ1-1, the V gene TRBV7-2; no clear D. V was trimmed by 3 bases and J by 3 bases, leaving 14 bases between them. The germline gives CDR1 SGHTA, CDR2 FQGNSA. The CDR3 totals 15 residues. The CDR3 coding sequence is TGTGCCAGCAGCTTCGAGGCTCGCGTTGACACTGAAGCTTTCTTT. This translates into CASSFEARVDTEAFF.

This chain links TRBV4-3 with TRBJ2-1, with 8 nucleotides matching TRBD1. Germline lookup yields CDR1 LGHNA and CDR2 YSLEER. After removal of 1 base from V and 2 bases from J, the junction contained 10 bases not matched to a gene. The CDR3 runs 18 residues. The CDR3 DNA follows: TGCGCCAGCAGCCAAGCCTTTACGGGCAGGGGGCCCTACAATGAGCAGTTCTTC. Translation: CASSQAFTGRGPYNEQFF.

The chain recombines TRBV15 with TRBJ2-3; D is possibly TRBD2 (6 bases). Germline values: CDR1 LNHNV, CDR2 YYDKDF (reference sequence). CDR3 length equals 15 residues. Trimming pared 5 bases from V and 4 bases from J, leaving 16 bases between. The chain's CDR3 is CATSSRLGSPDTQYF. The CDR3 DNA sequence: TGTGCCACCAGCTCCAGACTAGGCTCCCCAGATACGCAGTATTTT.

V usage is TRBV5-6 and J usage is TRBJ1-1; no firm D call. This CDR3 is built from 11 residues. Germline-derived CDR1 and CDR2 are SGHDT and YYEEEE. Trimming pared 2 bases from V and 6 bases from J, leaving 5 bases between. CDR3 DNA: TGTGCCAGCAGCTTCTCCGCTGAAGCTTTCTTT. It translates to CASSFSAEAFF.

CDR3 DNA: TGTGCCAGCAGCCCTAGGACAGGGGGCTCTGGGGCCAACGTCCTGACTTTC. Protein sequence: CASSPRTGGSGANVLTF. This chain uses TRBV3-1 (or the pseudogene TRBV3-2) with TRBJ2-6; TRBD1 agrees at 10 bases. V lost 4 bases, J lost 0 bases, and 3 bases stayed unmatched. The CDR3 sequence is 17 residues long. Germline CDR1 LGHDT, CDR2 YNNKEL (reference sequence).